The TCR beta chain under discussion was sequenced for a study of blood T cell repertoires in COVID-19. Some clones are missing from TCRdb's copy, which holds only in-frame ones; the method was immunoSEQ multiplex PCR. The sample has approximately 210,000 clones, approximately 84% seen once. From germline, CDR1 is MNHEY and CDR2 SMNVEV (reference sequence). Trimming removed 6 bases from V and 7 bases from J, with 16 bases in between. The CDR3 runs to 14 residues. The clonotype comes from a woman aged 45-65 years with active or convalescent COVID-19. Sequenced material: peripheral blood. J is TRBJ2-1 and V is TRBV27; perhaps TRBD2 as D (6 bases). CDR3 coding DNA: TGTGCCAGCAGAGATCGGGGGTGGGATAATGAGCAGTTCTTC. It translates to CASRDRGWDNEQFF.